This T cell receptor (beta chain) was captured by sequencing in a study of CD8+ T cells in alopecia areata. RNA extraction and reverse transcription yielded cDNA as sequencing template. Assay used: immunoSEQ multiplex PCR; TCRdb lists only in-frame clones, some missing. This sample has under 300,000 clones; roughly two thirds occur once, and the top ten carry approximately 1.2%. This TCR was sampled from a human donor with alopecia areata. The specimen comprised CD4+ T cells sorted from blood, sampled at week 0.

The CDR3 spells CASSQGQVSYEQYF. CDR3 DNA: TGTGCCAGCTCACAGGGACAGGTATCCTACGAGCAGTACTTC. This chain uses TRBV18 with TRBJ2-7, with 8 bases fitting TRBD1. The CDR3 sequence is 14 residues long. The junction had 3 bases not matched to a gene; V was cut back by 4 bases and J by 1 base. Germline assignment: CDR1 KGHSH and CDR2 LQKENI. The full variable domain, in which reference TRBV18 and TRBJ2-7 provide the parts outside the CDR3, is NAGVMQNPRHLVRRRGQEARLRCSPMKGHSHVYWYRQLPEEGLKFMVYLQKENIIDESGMPKERFSAEFPKEGPSILRIQQVVRGDSAAYFCASSQGQVSYEQYFGPGTRLTVT.